The subject of this entry is one TCR beta chain. What it binds is not known. The sample comes from a study of graft-versus-host responses after intestinal transplantation. Study-wide context: Anti-thymocyte globulin was used for induction in all recipients, who then took tacrolimus and steroids for approximately 3 years.

TCRdb's table, derived via immunoSEQ multiplex PCR, lists solely in-frame clones and lacks some. The data contain more than 100,000 clones, approximately 92% of them singletons. Trimming removed 0 bases from V and 16 bases from J, with 13 bases in between. The CDR3 length is 11 residues. Germline assignment: CDR1 GTSNPN and CDR2 SVGIG (reference sequence). The clonotype comes from a human donor who received an intestinal transplant. This chain connects TRBV30 to TRBJ2-1; D assignment may be TRBD1 or TRBD2 (5 bases each). The specimen comprised unstimulated CD4+ T cells sorted from spleen or lymph node cells, sampled before intestinal transplant. CDR3 sequence (DNA): TGTGCCTGGAGTGTAGGGGTAGGGAGATTCTTC. Amino acids: CAWSVGVGRFF.